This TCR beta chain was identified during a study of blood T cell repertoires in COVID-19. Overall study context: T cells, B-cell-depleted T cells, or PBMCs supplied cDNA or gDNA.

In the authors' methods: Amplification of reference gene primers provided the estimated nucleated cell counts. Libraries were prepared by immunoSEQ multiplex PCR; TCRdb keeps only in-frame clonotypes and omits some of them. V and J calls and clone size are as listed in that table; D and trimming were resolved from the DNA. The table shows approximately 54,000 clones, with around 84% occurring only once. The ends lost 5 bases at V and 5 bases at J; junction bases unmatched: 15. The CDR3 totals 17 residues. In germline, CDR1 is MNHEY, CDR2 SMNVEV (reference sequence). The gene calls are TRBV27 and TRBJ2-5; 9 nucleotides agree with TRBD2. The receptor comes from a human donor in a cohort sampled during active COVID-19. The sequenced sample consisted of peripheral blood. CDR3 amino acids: CASSPLRASGEGETQYF. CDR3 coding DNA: TGTGCCAGCAGTCCACTTAGGGCTAGCGGGGAGGGGGAGACCCAGTACTTC.